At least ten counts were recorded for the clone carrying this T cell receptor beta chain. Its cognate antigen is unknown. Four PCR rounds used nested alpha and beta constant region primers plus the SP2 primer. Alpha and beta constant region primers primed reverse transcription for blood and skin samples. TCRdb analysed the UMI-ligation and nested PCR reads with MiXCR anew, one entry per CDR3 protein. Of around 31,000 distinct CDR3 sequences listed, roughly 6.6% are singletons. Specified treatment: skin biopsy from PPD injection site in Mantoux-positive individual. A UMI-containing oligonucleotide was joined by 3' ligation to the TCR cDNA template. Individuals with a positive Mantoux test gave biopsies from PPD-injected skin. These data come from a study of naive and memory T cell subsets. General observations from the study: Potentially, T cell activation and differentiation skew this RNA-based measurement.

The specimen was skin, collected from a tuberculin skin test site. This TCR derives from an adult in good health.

In nucleotides, the CDR3 is TGTGCCAGCAAGCCAGGGGGAACAAATTCACCCCTCCACTTT. Translating it yields CASKPGGTNSPLHF. The genes are TRBV6-1 and TRBJ1-6, with 7 bases that match TRBD1. The CDR3 consists of 14 residues. The V gene end was trimmed by 7 bases and the J gene end by 7 bases; junction bases not matched to a gene: 7. Germline lookup yields CDR1 MNHNS and CDR2 SASEGT.